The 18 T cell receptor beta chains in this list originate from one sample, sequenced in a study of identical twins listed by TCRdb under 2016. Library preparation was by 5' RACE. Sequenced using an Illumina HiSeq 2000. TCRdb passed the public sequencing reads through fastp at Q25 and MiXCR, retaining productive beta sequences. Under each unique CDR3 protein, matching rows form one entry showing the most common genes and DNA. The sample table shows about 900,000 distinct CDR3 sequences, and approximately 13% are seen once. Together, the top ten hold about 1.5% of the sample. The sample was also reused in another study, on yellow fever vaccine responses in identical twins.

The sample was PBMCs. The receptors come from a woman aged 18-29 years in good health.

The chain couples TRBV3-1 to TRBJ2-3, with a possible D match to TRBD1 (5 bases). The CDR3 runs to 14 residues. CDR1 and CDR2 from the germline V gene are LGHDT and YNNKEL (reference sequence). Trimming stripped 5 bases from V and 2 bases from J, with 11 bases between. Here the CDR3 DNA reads TGTGCCAGCAGCTTTGACAGCCTCACAGATACGCAGTATTTT. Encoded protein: CASSFDSLTDTQYF.

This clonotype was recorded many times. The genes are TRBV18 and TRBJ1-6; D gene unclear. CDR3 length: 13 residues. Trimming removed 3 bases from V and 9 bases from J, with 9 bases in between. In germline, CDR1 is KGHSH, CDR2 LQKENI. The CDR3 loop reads CASSPPDASPLHF. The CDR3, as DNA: TGTGCCAGCTCACCCCCGGACGCTTCACCCCTCCACTTT.

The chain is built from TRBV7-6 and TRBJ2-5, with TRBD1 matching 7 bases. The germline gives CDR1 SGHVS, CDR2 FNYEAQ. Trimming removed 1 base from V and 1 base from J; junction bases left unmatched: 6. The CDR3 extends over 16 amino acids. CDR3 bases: TGTGCCAGCAGCTTAGTTCGGGACAGCTTCCAAGAGACCCAGTACTTC. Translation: CASSLVRDSFQETQYF.

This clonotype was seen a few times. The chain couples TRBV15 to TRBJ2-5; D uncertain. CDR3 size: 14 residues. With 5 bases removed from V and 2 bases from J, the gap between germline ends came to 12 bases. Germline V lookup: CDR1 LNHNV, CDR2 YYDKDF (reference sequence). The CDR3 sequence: CATSPPGKQETQYF. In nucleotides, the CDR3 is TGTGCCACCAGCCCGCCGGGCAAACAAGAGACCCAGTACTTC.

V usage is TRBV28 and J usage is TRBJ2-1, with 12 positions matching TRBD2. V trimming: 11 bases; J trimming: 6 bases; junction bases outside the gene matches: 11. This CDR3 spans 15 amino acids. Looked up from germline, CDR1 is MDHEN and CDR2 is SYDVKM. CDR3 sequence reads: CAESAGLAGFNEQFF. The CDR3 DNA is TGTGCCGAGTCCGCGGGACTAGCGGGTTTCAATGAGCAGTTCTTC.

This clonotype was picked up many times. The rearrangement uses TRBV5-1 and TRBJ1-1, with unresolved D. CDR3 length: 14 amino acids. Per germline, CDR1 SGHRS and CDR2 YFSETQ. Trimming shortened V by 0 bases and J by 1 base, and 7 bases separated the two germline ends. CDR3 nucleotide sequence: TGCGCCAGCAGCTTGGACGGACGGAACACTGAAGCTTTCTTT. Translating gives CASSLDGRNTEAFF.

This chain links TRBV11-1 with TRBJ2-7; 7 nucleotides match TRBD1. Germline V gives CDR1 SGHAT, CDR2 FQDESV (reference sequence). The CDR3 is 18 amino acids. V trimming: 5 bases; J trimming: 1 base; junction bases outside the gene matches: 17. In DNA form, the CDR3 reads TGTGCCAGCAGCCCCAGGACAGGTCGCCGGGCTCCGTCCTACGAGCAGTACTTC. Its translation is CASSPRTGRRAPSYEQYF.

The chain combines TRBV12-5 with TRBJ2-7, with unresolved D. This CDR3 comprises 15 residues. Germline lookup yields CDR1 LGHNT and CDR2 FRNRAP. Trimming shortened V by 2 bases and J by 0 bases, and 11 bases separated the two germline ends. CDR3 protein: CASGLKGQSSYEQYV. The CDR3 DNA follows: TGTGCTAGTGGTTTGAAGGGCCAGAGCTCCTACGAGCAGTACGTC.

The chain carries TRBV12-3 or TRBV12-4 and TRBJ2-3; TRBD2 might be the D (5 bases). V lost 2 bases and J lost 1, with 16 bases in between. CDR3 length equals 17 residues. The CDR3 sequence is CASSLWGASHGTDTQYF. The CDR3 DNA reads TGTGCCAGCAGTTTATGGGGAGCGTCTCACGGCACAGATACGCAGTATTTT.

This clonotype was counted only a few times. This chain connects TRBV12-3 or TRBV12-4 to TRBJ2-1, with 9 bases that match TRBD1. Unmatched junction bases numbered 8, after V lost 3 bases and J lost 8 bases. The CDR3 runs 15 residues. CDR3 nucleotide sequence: TGTGCCAGCAGTTTCGAACAGGGGGCCCCCTATGAGCAGTTCTTC. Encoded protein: CASSFEQGAPYEQFF.

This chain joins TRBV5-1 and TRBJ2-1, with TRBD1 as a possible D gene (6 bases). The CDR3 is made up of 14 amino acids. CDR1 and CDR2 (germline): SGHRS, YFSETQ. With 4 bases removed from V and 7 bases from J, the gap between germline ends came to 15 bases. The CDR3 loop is CASSLGQRANEQFF. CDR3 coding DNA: TGCGCCAGCAGCCTCGGACAGAGGGCTAATGAGCAGTTCTTC. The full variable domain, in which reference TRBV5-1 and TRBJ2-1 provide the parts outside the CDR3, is KAGVTQTPRYLIKTRGQQVTLSCSPISGHRSVSWYQQTPGQGLQFLFEYFSETQRNKGNFPGRFSGRQFSNSRSEMNVSTLELGDSALYLCASSLGQRANEQFFGPGTRLTVL.

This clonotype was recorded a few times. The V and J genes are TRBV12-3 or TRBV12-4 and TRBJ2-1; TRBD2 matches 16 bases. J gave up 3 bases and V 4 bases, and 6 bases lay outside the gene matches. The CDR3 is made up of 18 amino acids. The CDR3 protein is CASSSAGLAGGFYNEQFF. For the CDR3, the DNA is TGTGCCAGCAGTTCCGCGGGACTAGCGGGAGGGTTCTACAATGAGCAGTTCTTC.

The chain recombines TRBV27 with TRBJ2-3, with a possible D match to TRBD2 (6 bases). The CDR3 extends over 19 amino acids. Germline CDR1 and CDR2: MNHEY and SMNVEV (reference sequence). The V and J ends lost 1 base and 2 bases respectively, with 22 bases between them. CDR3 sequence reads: CASSLWFPSLAAFTDTQYF. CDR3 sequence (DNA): TGTGCCAGCAGTTTATGGTTCCCCTCTTTAGCGGCGTTCACAGATACGCAGTATTTT.

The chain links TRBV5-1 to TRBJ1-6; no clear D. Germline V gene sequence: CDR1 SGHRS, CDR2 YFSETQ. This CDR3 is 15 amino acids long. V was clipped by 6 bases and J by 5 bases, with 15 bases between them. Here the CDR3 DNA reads TGCGCCAGCATGGACGTGAGATATGATAATTCACCCCTCCACTTT. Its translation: CASMDVRYDNSPLHF.

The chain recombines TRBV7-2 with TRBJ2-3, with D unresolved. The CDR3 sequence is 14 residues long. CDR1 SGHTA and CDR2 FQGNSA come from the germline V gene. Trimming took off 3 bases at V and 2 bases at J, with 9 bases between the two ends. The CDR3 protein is CASSFKVYTDTQYF. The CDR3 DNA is TGTGCCAGCAGCTTTAAGGTGTACACAGATACGCAGTATTTT.

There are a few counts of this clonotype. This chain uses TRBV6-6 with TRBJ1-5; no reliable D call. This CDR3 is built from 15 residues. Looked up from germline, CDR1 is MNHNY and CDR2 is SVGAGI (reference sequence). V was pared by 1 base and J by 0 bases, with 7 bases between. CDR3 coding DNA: TGTGCCAGCAGTTACTTTGGAGGTAGCAATCAGCCCCAGCATTTT. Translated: CASSYFGGSNQPQHF.

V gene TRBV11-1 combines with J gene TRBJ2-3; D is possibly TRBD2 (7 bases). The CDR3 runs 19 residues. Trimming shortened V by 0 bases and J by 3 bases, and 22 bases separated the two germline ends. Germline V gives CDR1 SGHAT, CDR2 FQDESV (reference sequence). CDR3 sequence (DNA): TGTGCCAGCAGCTTAGCGCTTGGTAACCGCGGGGGCTTGACAGATACGCAGTATTTT. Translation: CASSLALGNRGGLTDTQYF.

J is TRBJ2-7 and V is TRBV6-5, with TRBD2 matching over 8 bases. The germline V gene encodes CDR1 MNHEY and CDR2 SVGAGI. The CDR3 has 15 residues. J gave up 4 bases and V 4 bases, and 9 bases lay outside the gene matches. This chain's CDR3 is CASSSAGGASYEQYF. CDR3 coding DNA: TGTGCCAGCAGTTCCGCCGGGGGGGCGTCATACGAGCAGTACTTC.